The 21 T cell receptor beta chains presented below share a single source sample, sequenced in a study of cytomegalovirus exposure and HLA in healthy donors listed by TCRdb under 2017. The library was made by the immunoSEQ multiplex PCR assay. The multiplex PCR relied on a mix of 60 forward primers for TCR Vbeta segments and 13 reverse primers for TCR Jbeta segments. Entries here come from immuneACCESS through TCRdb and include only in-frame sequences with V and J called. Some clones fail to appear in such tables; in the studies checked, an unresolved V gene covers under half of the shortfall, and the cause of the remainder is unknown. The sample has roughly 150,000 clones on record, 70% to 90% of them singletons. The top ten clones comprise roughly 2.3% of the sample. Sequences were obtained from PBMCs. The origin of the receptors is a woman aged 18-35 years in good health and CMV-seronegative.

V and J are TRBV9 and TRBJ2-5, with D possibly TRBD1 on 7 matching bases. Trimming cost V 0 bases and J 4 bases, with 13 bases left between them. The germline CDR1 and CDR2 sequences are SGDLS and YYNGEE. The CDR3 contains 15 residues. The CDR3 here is CASSVEEGAIETQYF. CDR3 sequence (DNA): TGTGCCAGCAGCGTAGAGGAGGGGGCAATAGAGACCCAGTACTTC.

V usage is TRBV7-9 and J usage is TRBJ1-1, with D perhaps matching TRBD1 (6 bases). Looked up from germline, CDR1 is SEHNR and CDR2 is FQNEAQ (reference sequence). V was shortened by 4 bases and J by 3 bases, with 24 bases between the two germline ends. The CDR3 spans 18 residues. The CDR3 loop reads CASSSGGGNRRGDTEAFF. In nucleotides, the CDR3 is TGTGCCAGCAGCTCGGGGGGAGGGAACAGGAGGGGGGACACTGAAGCTTTCTTT.

The CDR3 protein is CASSTGTQLPYEQYF. The CDR3 bases are TGTGCCAGTAGTACCGGGACACAGCTACCCTACGAGCAGTACTTC. The gene calls are TRBV19 and TRBJ2-7, with D perhaps TRBD1 (6 bases). This CDR3 region has 15 residues. V gave up 4 bases and J gave up 2 bases, with 15 bases separating them. Germline V gives CDR1 LNHDA, CDR2 SQIVND (reference sequence).

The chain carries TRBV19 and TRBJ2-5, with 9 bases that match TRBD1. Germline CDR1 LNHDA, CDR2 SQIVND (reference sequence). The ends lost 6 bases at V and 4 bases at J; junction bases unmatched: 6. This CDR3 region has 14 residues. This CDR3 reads CASRKGQGSETQYF. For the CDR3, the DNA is TGTGCCAGTAGGAAGGGACAGGGTTCAGAGACCCAGTACTTC.

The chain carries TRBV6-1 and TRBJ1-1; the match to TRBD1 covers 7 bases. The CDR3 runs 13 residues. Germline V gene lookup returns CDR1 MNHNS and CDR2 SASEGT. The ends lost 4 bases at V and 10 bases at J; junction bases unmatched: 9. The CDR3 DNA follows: TGTGCCAGCAGTGTATCGGGACAGCGAGTAGCTTTCTTT. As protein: CASSVSGQRVAFF.

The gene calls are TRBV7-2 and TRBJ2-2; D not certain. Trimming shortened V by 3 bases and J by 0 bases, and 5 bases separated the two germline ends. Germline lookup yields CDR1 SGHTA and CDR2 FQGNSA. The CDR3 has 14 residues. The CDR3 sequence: CASSFKPNTGELFF. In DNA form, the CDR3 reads TGTGCCAGCAGCTTCAAGCCGAACACCGGGGAGCTGTTTTTT.

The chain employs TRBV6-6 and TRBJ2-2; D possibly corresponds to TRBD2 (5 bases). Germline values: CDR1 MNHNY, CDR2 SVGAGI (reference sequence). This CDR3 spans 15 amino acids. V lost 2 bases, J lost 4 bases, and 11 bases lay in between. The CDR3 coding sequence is TGTGCCAGCAGTTACGAGGGCTCGGGCACCGGGGAGCTGTTTTTT. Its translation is CASSYEGSGTGELFF.

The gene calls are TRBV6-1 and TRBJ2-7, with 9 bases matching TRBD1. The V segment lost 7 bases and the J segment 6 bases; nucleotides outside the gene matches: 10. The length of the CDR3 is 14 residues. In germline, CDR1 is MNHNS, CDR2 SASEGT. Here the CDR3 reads CASTSGTGTSEQYF. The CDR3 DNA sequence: TGTGCCAGCACCTCGGGGACAGGGACCTCCGAGCAGTACTTC.

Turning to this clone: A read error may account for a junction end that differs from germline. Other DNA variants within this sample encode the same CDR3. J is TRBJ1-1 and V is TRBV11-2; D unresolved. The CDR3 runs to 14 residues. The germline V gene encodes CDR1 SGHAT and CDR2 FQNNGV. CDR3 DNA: TGCGCCAGCAGCCTAAACCCCGGGAACACTGAAGCTTTCTTT. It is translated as CASSLNPGNTEAFF.

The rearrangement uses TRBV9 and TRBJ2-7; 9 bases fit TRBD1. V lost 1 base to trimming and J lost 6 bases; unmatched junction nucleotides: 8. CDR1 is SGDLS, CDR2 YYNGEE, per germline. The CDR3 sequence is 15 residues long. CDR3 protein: CASSVHSGQGFEQYF. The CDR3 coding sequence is TGTGCCAGCAGCGTACACTCGGGACAGGGTTTCGAGCAGTACTTC.

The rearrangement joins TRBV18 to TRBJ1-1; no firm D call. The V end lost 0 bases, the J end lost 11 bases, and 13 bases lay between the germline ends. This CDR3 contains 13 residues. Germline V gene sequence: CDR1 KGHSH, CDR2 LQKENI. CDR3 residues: CASSPPPPGAAFF. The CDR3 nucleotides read TGTGCCAGCTCACCACCACCTCCCGGTGCGGCTTTCTTT. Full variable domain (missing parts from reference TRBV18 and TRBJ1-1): NAGVMQNPRHLVRRRGQEARLRCSPMKGHSHVYWYRQLPEEGLKFMVYLQKENIIDESGMPKERFSAEFPKEGPSILRIQQVVRGDSAAYFCASSPPPPGAAFFGQGTRLTVV.

This chain's CDR3 is CASRGLAGDNEQFF. In nucleotides, the CDR3 is TGTGCCAGTAGGGGACTAGCGGGGGACAATGAGCAGTTCTTC. V is TRBV19 and J is TRBJ2-1, with 14 bases that match TRBD2. The CDR3 runs to 14 residues. Trimming at V came to 6 bases and at J to 5 bases, leaving 0 bases not matched to a gene. Looked up from germline, CDR1 is LNHDA and CDR2 is SQIVND (reference sequence).

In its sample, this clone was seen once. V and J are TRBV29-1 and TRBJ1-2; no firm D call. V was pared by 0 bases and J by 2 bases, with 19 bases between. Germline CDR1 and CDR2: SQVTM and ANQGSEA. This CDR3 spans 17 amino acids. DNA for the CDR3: TGCAGCGTTGAAGACACAGTGAATTCTAATGGGAACTATGGCTACACCTTC. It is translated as CSVEDTVNSNGNYGYTF.

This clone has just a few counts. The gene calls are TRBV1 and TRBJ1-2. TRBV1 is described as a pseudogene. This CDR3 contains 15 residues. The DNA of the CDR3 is TGCACCAGCAGCCGCGGGACGGCGAAGAACTATGGCTACACCTTC. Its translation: CTSSRGTAKNYGYTF.

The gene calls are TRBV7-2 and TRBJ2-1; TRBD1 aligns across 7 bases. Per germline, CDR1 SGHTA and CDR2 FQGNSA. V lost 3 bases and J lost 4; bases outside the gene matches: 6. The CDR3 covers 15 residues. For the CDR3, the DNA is TGTGCCAGCAGCTTTCTTCAGACAGGGTACAATGAGCAGTTCTTC. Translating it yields CASSFLQTGYNEQFF.

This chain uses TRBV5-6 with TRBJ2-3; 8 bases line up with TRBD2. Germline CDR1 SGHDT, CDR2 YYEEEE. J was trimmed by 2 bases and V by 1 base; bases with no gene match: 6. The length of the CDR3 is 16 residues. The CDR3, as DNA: TGTGCCAGCAGCTTGCGCAGCGGGAGCCCCACAGATACGCAGTATTTT. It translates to CASSLRSGSPTDTQYF.

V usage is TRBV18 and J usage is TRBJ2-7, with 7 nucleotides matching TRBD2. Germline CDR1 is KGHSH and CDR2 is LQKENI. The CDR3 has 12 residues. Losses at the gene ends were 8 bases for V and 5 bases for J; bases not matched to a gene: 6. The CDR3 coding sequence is TGTGCCAGCGGGGGGGGGTTCGACGAGCAGTACTTC. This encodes CASGGGFDEQYF.

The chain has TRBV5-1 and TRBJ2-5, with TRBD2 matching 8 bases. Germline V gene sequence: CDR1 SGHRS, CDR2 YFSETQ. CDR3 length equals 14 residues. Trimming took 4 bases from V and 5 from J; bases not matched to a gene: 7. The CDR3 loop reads CASSPSGGTETQYF. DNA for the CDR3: TGCGCCAGCAGCCCCTCGGGGGGGACGGAGACCCAGTACTTC. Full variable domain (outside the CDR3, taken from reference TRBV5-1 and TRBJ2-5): KAGVTQTPRYLIKTRGQQVTLSCSPISGHRSVSWYQQTPGQGLQFLFEYFSETQRNKGNFPGRFSGRQFSNSRSEMNVSTLELGDSALYLCASSPSGGTETQYFGPGTRLLVL.

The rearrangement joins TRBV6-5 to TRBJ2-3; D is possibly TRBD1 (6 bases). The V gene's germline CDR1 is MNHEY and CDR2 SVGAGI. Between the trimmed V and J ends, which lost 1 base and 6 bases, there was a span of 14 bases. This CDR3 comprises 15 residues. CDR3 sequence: CASSYFSAGQDTQYF. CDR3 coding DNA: TGTGCCAGCAGTTACTTTTCGGCAGGACAGGATACGCAGTATTTT.

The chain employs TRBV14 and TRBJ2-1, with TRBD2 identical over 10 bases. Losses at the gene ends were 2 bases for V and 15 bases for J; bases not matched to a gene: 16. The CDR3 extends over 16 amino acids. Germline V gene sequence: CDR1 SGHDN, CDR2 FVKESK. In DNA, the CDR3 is TGTGCCAGCAGCCAATCCATCCTGCTAGCGGGAGATATGGGGTTCTTC. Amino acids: CASSQSILLAGDMGFF. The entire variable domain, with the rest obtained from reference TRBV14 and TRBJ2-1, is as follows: EAGVTQFPSHSVIEKGQTVTLRCDPISGHDNLYWYRRVMGKEIKFLLHFVKESKQDESGMPNNRFLAERTGGTYSTLKVQPAELEDSGVYFCASSQSILLAGDMGFFGPGTRLTVL.

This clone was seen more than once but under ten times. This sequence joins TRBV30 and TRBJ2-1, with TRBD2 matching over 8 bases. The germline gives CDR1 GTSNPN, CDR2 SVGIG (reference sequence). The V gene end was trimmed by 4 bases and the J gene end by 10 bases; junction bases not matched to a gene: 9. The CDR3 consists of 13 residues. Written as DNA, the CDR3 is TGTGCCTGGATAGATAGCGGGGTAGGGGAGCAGTTCTTC. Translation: CAWIDSGVGEQFF. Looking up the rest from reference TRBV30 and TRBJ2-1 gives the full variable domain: SQTIHQWPATLVQPVGSPLSLECTVEGTSNPNLYWYRQAAGRGLQLLFYSVGIGQISSEVPQNLSASRPQDRQFILSSKKLLLSDSGFYLCAWIDSGVGEQFFGPGTRLTVL.